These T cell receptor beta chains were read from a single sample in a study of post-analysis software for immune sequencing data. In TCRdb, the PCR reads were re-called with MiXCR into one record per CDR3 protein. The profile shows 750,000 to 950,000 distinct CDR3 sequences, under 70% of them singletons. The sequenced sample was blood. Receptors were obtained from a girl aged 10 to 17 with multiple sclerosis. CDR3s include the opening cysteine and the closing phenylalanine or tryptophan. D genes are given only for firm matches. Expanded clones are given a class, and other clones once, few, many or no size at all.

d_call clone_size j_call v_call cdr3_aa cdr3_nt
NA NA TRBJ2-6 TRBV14 CASPGKTGAHSGANVLTF TGTGCCAGCCCGGGGAAGACGGGGGCCCACTCTGGGGCCAACGTCCTGACTTTC
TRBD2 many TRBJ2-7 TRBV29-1 CSVEDGGAVDSYEQYF TGCAGCGTTGAAGACGGGGGGGCGGTGGACTCCTACGAGCAGTACTTC
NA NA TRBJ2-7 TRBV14 CASSQTLGAYEQYF TGTGCCAGCAGCCAGACCCTGGGCGCCTACGAGCAGTACTTC
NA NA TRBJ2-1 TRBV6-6 CASIRNLGPVRDEQFF TGTGCCAGCATCCGTAATCTAGGCCCAGTTCGTGATGAGCAGTTCTTC
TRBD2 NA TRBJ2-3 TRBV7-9 CASSTPARLAGEGRDTQYF TGTGCCAGCAGCACCCCGGCACGACTAGCGGGAGAGGGGAGAGATACGCAGTATTTT
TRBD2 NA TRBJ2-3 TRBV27 CASTPSGRSDTQYF TGTGCCAGCACCCCTAGCGGGAGGTCCGATACGCAGTATTTT
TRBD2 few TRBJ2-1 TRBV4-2 CASSQDAELAGRQFF TGTGCCAGCAGCCAAGATGCAGAACTAGCGGGAAGGCAGTTCTTC
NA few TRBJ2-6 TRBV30 CAWSVGGAGANVLTF TGTGCCTGGAGTGTAGGGGGGGCTGGGGCCAACGTCCTGACTTTC
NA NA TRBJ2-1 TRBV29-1 CSVEVVRNEQFF TGCAGCGTTGAGGTCGTACGCAATGAGCAGTTCTTC
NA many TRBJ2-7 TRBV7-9 CASSLKGYEQYF TGTGCCAGCAGTTTAAAGGGCTACGAGCAGTACTTC
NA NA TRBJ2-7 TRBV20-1 CSALAGTAGSYNEQYF TGCAGTGCTTTGGCGGGGACCGCGGGGTCCTACAATGAGCAGTACTTC
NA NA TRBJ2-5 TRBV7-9 CASSLLELQYF TGTGCCAGCAGCTTATTGGAGCTCCAGTACTTC
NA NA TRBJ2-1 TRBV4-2 CASSRPLLGVRNNEQFF TGTGCCAGCAGCCGCCCGCTCCTAGGAGTTCGGAACAATGAGCAGTTCTTC
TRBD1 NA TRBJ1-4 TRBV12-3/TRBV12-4 CASSRGGSANEKLFF TGTGCCAGCAGCCGAGGGGGCTCGGCTAATGAAAAACTGTTTTTT
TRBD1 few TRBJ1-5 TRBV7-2 CASSRTGAGQPQHF TGTGCCAGCAGCCGGACAGGGGCGGGGCAGCCCCAGCATTTT
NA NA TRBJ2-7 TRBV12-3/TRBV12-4 CASSLADRSPQYF TGTGCCAGCAGTTTAGCCGACAGGAGCCCCCAGTACTTC
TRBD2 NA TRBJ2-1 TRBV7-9 CASSLVLAANEQFF TGTGCCAGCAGCTTAGTTCTAGCGGCTAATGAGCAGTTCTTC
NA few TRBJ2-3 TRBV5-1 CASRASVDTQYF TGCGCCAGCAGAGCATCCGTAGATACGCAGTATTTT
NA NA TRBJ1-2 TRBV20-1 CSAPLATAKGNYGYTF TGCAGTGCTCCGCTCGCGACAGCCAAGGGCAACTATGGCTACACCTTC
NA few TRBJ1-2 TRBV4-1 CASSQASQGWDYGYTF TGCGCCAGCAGCCAAGCATCTCAGGGATGGGACTATGGCTACACCTTC
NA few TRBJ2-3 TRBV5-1 CASSPSGGLSQYF TGCGCCAGCAGTCCCTCCGGGGGTTTGTCGCAGTATTTT
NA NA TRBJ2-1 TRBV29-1 CSVEDESSLRGEQFF TGCAGCGTTGAAGACGAGAGCAGCTTAAGGGGTGAGCAGTTCTTC
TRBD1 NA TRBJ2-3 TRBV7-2 CASSPGGISTDTQYF TGTGCCAGCAGCCCAGGGGGCATTAGCACAGATACGCAGTATTTT
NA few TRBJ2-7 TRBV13 CASSSSDAVSREQYF TGTGCCAGCAGCTCCTCGGACGCGGTTTCGAGGGAGCAGTACTTC
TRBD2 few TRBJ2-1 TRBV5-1 CASSLLAGTNEQFF TGCGCCAGCAGCTTGTTAGCGGGGACAAATGAGCAGTTCTTC
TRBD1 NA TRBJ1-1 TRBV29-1 CSVFTGQRNTEAFF TGCAGCGTTTTCACGGGACAGAGAAACACTGAAGCTTTCTTT
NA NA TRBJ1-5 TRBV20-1 CSAIPGGNNQPQHF TGCAGTGCTATCCCGGGAGGCAATAATCAGCCCCAGCATTTT
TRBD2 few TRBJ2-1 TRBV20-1 CSVTSGASGRSLRGEQFF TGCAGTGTAACATCTGGGGCTAGCGGACGATCGCTTCGTGGTGAGCAGTTCTTC